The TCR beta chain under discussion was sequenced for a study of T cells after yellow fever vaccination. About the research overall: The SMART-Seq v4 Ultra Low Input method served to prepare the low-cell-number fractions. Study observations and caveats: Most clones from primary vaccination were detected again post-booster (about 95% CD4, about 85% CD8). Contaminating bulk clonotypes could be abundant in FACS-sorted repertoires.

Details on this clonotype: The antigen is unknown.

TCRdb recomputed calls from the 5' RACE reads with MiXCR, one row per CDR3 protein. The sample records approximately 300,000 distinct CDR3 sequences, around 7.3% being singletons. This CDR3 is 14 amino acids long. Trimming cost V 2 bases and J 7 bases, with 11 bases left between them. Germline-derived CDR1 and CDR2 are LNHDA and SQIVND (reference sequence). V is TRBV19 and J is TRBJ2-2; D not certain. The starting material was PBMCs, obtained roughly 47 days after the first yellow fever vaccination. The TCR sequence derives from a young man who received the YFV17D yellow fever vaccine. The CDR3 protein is CASSIKQINGELFF. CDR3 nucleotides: TGTGCCAGTAGTATAAAACAGATTAACGGGGAGCTGTTTTTT. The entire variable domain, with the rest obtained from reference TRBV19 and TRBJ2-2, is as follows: DGGITQSPKYLFRKEGQNVTLSCEQNLNHDAMYWYRQDPGQGLRLIYYSQIVNDFQKGDIAEGYSVSREKKESFPLTVTSAQKNPTAFYLCASSIKQINGELFFGEGSRLTVL.